The sequence of this T cell receptor (beta chain) was determined in a study of T cell changes during pregnancy in multiple sclerosis. The CDR3 runs 13 residues. Per germline, CDR1 SGHTA and CDR2 FQGNSA. V was cut by 2 bases and J by 10 bases, with 12 bases left in between. Sequenced by immunoSEQ multiplex PCR; TCRdb stores in-frame clones only, minus some. The data contain around 62,000 clones, approximately 91% of them singletons. This receptor was taken from a female donor with multiple sclerosis, enrolled in a pregnancy study. The source material was CD4+ T cells from peripheral blood mononuclear cells, sampled in the first trimester of pregnancy. This sequence joins TRBV7-2 and TRBJ1-5; possibly TRBD1 for D (5 bases). The CDR3 spells CASSLQGGEPQHF. CDR3 nucleotide sequence: TGTGCCAGCAGCTTACAGGGTGGGGAACCCCAGCATTTT.